A selection of T cell receptor beta chains follows, all from one sample in a study of neurological immune-mediated disorders. TCRdb re-derived calls from the 5' RACE reads in MiXCR, one entry per CDR3 protein. This sample has about 30,000 distinct CDR3 sequences, with under 6.5% found just once. Sequencing was carried out using CD4+ T cells from blood. The receptor source for this set is a woman aged 50 to 60 in good health. CDR3s include the opening cysteine and the closing phenylalanine or tryptophan. D genes are given only for firm matches. Expanded clones are given a class, and other clones once, few, many or no size at all.

V gene: TRBV20-1; clone size: many; D gene: .; J gene: TRBJ2-2; CDR3 protein: CSAPDSRNTGELFF; CDR3 DNA: TGCAGTGCCCCGGATTCGAGGAACACCGGGGAGCTGTTTTTT
V gene: TRBV5-1; clone size: many; D gene: .; J gene: TRBJ1-3; CDR3 protein: CASAWGGAGSGNTIYF; CDR3 DNA: TGCGCCAGCGCATGGGGGGGAGCAGGCTCTGGAAACACCATATATTTT
V gene: TRBV20-1; clone size: many; D gene: .; J gene: TRBJ1-6; CDR3 protein: CSASGGEGSPLHF; CDR3 DNA: TGCAGTGCTAGTGGGGGGGAAGGTTCACCCCTCCACTTT
V gene: TRBV5-1; clone size: .; D gene: .; J gene: TRBJ2-7; CDR3 protein: CASSRGTQGFSYEQYF; CDR3 DNA: TGCGCCAGCAGCAGGGGAACTCAGGGCTTCTCCTACGAGCAGTACTTC
V gene: TRBV20-1; clone size: many; D gene: .; J gene: TRBJ2-3; CDR3 protein: CSASEWDTDTQYF; CDR3 DNA: TGCAGTGCTAGTGAATGGGACACAGATACGCAGTATTTT
V gene: TRBV5-1; clone size: many; D gene: .; J gene: TRBJ2-6; CDR3 protein: CASSLGHHSGANVLTF; CDR3 DNA: TGCGCCAGCAGCTTGGGCCATCACTCTGGAGCCAACGTCCTGACTTTC
V gene: TRBV5-1; clone size: medium-sized; D gene: .; J gene: TRBJ1-1; CDR3 protein: CASSLTRNTEAFF; CDR3 DNA: TGCGCCAGCAGCTTGACCCGGAACACTGAAGCTTTCTTT
V gene: TRBV28; clone size: many; D gene: .; J gene: TRBJ2-3; CDR3 protein: CATTAWRADTQYF; CDR3 DNA: TGTGCCACCACAGCGTGGCGTGCAGATACGCAGTATTTT
V gene: TRBV20-1; clone size: many; D gene: .; J gene: TRBJ2-6; CDR3 protein: CSASRDNSGANVLTF; CDR3 DNA: TGCAGTGCTAGCCGGGACAACTCTGGGGCCAACGTCCTGACTTTC
V gene: TRBV15; clone size: many; D gene: .; J gene: TRBJ2-3; CDR3 protein: CATSRETGRWADTQYF; CDR3 DNA: TGTGCCACCAGCAGAGAAACGGGGAGGTGGGCAGATACGCAGTATTTT
V gene: TRBV28; clone size: many; D gene: TRBD2; J gene: TRBJ2-3; CDR3 protein: CASSGEGDTQYF; CDR3 DNA: TGTGCCAGCAGTGGGGAGGGAGATACGCAGTATTTT
V gene: TRBV6-2/TRBV6-3; clone size: many; D gene: .; J gene: TRBJ2-7; CDR3 protein: CASSQGVAKGHSTYEQYF; CDR3 DNA: TGTGCCAGCAGTCAAGGGGTAGCCAAGGGGCATTCTACCTACGAGCAGTACTTC
V gene: TRBV5-1; clone size: many; D gene: .; J gene: TRBJ2-5; CDR3 protein: CASSLASSQETQYF; CDR3 DNA: TGCGCCAGCAGCTTGGCCAGTTCCCAAGAGACCCAGTACTTC
V gene: TRBV3-1; clone size: many; D gene: .; J gene: TRBJ2-3; CDR3 protein: CASSHRAGSTDTQYF; CDR3 DNA: TGTGCCAGCAGCCATAGGGCAGGGAGCACAGATACGCAGTATTTT
V gene: TRBV7-3; clone size: many; D gene: .; J gene: TRBJ2-1; CDR3 protein: CASSLWTTYASSYNEQFF; CDR3 DNA: TGTGCCAGCAGCTTATGGACGACCTACGCTAGCTCCTACAATGAGCAGTTCTTC
V gene: TRBV5-5; clone size: many; D gene: .; J gene: TRBJ2-2; CDR3 protein: CASSQLRQTNTGELFF; CDR3 DNA: TGTGCCAGCAGCCAACTTAGACAGACGAACACCGGGGAGCTGTTTTTT
V gene: TRBV30; clone size: .; D gene: .; J gene: TRBJ1-1; CDR3 protein: CAWERGVVAEAFF; CDR3 DNA: TGTGCCTGGGAGAGGGGGGTGGTAGCTGAAGCTTTCTTT
V gene: TRBV28; clone size: many; D gene: TRBD1; J gene: TRBJ1-1; CDR3 protein: CASRGQEALNTEAFF; CDR3 DNA: TGTGCCAGCAGAGGACAGGAGGCTTTGAACACTGAAGCTTTCTTT
V gene: TRBV6-2/TRBV6-3; clone size: many; D gene: .; J gene: TRBJ1-1; CDR3 protein: CASISLNTEAFF; CDR3 DNA: TGTGCCAGCATTTCACTGAACACTGAAGCTTTCTTT
V gene: TRBV14; clone size: many; D gene: .; J gene: TRBJ1-2; CDR3 protein: CASSLLALYGYTF; CDR3 DNA: TGTGCCAGCAGCCTCCTGGCCCTTTATGGCTACACCTTC
V gene: TRBV28; clone size: many; D gene: .; J gene: TRBJ1-5; CDR3 protein: CASTRPESNQPQHF; CDR3 DNA: TGTGCCAGCACCCGCCCAGAGAGCAATCAGCCCCAGCATTTT
V gene: TRBV6-6; clone size: many; D gene: .; J gene: TRBJ1-4; CDR3 protein: CASSLPDSRVGSNEKLFF; CDR3 DNA: TGTGCCAGCAGCCTCCCCGACAGCAGAGTCGGTAGTAATGAAAAACTGTTTTTT
V gene: TRBV5-1; clone size: many; D gene: .; J gene: TRBJ2-3; CDR3 protein: CASSGQVGPFLNTQYF; CDR3 DNA: TGCGCCAGCAGCGGGCAAGTGGGACCGTTTTTAAATACGCAGTATTTT
V gene: TRBV13; clone size: many; D gene: .; J gene: TRBJ1-1; CDR3 protein: CASSLTVGNTEAFF; CDR3 DNA: TGTGCCAGCAGCTTAACGGTCGGGAACACTGAAGCTTTCTTT
V gene: TRBV14; clone size: many; D gene: .; J gene: TRBJ2-6; CDR3 protein: CASSQVNLRGRRLGWANVLTF; CDR3 DNA: TGTGCCAGCAGCCAAGTTAACCTTCGGGGCAGGCGGCTCGGCTGGGCCAACGTCCTGACTTTC
V gene: TRBV2; clone size: many; D gene: TRBD1; J gene: TRBJ1-2; CDR3 protein: CASSESGGGIRRTF; CDR3 DNA: TGTGCCAGCAGTGAATCAGGGGGAGGGATCCGTCGCACCTTC
V gene: TRBV4-3; clone size: many; D gene: TRBD2; J gene: TRBJ2-2; CDR3 protein: CASSQYSGSGDGELFF; CDR3 DNA: TGCGCCAGCAGCCAGTATAGCGGGAGCGGGGACGGGGAGCTGTTTTTT
V gene: TRBV29-1; clone size: many; D gene: .; J gene: TRBJ2-7; CDR3 protein: CSVDRDGTYEQYF; CDR3 DNA: TGCAGCGTCGACCGGGACGGCACCTACGAGCAGTACTTC
V gene: TRBV7-2; clone size: many; D gene: .; J gene: TRBJ1-6; CDR3 protein: CASSLRRSRSPLHF; CDR3 DNA: TGTGCCAGCAGCTTACGGCGGTCACGCTCACCCCTCCACTTT
V gene: TRBV12-3/TRBV12-4; clone size: many; D gene: TRBD1; J gene: TRBJ1-1; CDR3 protein: CASSLGTGGTEAFF; CDR3 DNA: TGTGCCAGCAGTTTAGGGACAGGGGGCACTGAAGCTTTCTTT